This T cell receptor beta chain was retrieved from a study of blood T cells in healthy people across ages. Each donor supplied around 10 milliliters of peripheral blood. Total RNA extraction produced at least 5.5 micrograms (per sample) for the study. With a J-beta primer mix and a sample-barcoded 5' primer, a second PCR ran about 7 to 11 cycles. TCRdb reprocessed the 5' RACE reads via MiXCR and lists one record per CDR3 protein. Here the sample spans 650,000 to 800,000 distinct CDR3 sequences, approximately 44% being singletons. This CDR3 contains 15 residues. Trimming took 2 bases from V and 1 from J, leaving 9 bases between them. Germline CDR1 is SGHTA and CDR2 is FQGNSA.

The chain has TRBV7-2 and TRBJ2-1; D is possibly TRBD1 (5 bases). The TCR sequence derives from a man aged 60-69 years in good health. Sample: blood. The CDR3 sequence: CASSLTRVSYNEQFF. CDR3 coding DNA: TGTGCCAGCAGCTTAACCAGGGTGTCCTACAATGAGCAGTTCTTC.